The 17 T cell receptor beta chains listed next were all sequenced from one sample in a study of OX40 agonist ivuxolimab in advanced cancers. Profiled with immunoSEQ multiplex PCR; TCRdb holds only in-frame clones, not every one. The sample records under 30,000 clones, around four fifths being singletons. The sample in question was CD4+ or CD8+ T cells sorted from blood, obtained in a trial of the OX40 agonist ivuxolimab. The receptors shown here come from an adult with an advanced solid tumor such as melanoma, head and neck, liver or kidney cancer.

The chain couples TRBV15 to TRBJ1-2; tentatively, D is TRBD1 (6 bases). Germline CDR1 LNHNV, CDR2 YYDKDF (reference sequence). Trimming took 2 bases from V and 0 from J, leaving 22 bases between them. The CDR3 runs 19 residues. In DNA, the CDR3 is TGTGCCACCAGCAGAAGATCGGATGAAAAAGGGGGGGCTAACTATGGCTACACCTTC. Translating gives CATSRRSDEKGGANYGYTF.

The chain has TRBV4-1 and TRBJ2-2; the D gene could be TRBD1 or TRBD2 (6 bases each). The CDR3 runs to 16 residues. Looked up from germline, CDR1 is MGHRA and CDR2 is YSYEKL. Trimming shortened V by 1 base and J by 1 base, and 10 bases separated the two germline ends. CDR3 coding DNA: TGCGCCAGCAGCCAAGTAGCGGACAGGAACACCGGGGAGCTGTTTTTT. Protein product: CASSQVADRNTGELFF.

The chain joins TRBV20-1 to TRBJ2-7; no clear D gene. Trimming pared 7 bases from V and 2 bases from J, leaving 9 bases between. The CDR3 spans 11 residues. The germline CDR1 and CDR2 sequences are DFQATT and SNEGSKA (reference sequence). This CDR3 is CSGRDAYEQYF. CDR3 nucleotides: TGCAGTGGAAGGGATGCCTACGAGCAGTACTTC.

The genes are TRBV6-5 and TRBJ1-1; TRBD1 is a possible D gene (6 bases). Trimming removed 2 bases from V and 7 bases from J, with 14 bases in between. This CDR3 contains 14 residues. Germline-derived CDR1 and CDR2 are MNHEY and SVGAGI. The CDR3 DNA reads TGTGCCAGCAGTTACCCCAACAGGGCTGGTGAAGCTTTCTTT. Protein sequence: CASSYPNRAGEAFF.

The chain employs TRBV6-6 and TRBJ2-2; D may be TRBD2 (6 bases). The ends were cut back, 8 bases at V and 5 bases at J, with 6 bases in the middle. The germline gives CDR1 MNHNY, CDR2 SVGAGI (reference sequence). This CDR3 is built from 11 residues. The CDR3, as DNA: TGTGCCAGCGGGAGGACCGGGGAGCTGTTTTTT. Protein: CASGRTGELFF.

The genes are TRBV27 and TRBJ2-1; D gene unclear. Germline V lookup: CDR1 MNHEY, CDR2 SMNVEV (reference sequence). The CDR3 extends over 15 amino acids. V lost 3 bases, J lost 4 bases, and 13 bases lay in between. The CDR3 loop is CASSLESPLYNEQFF. In nucleotides, the CDR3 is TGTGCCAGCAGTTTGGAGTCGCCCTTGTACAATGAGCAGTTCTTC.

This clone has a handful of counts. The chain has TRBV7-9 and TRBJ1-1; 7 bases align to TRBD1. V lost 6 bases to trimming and J lost 1 base; unmatched junction nucleotides: 8. Germline-derived CDR1 and CDR2 are SEHNR and FQNEAQ (reference sequence). This CDR3 is 15 amino acids long. This CDR3 is CASRTGKSGNTEAFF. CDR3 nucleotides: TGTGCCAGCAGGACAGGGAAATCTGGGAACACTGAAGCTTTCTTT.

CDR3 coding DNA: TGTGCCAGCAGCTTACCCCCTCAAGAGACCCAGTACTTC. Protein sequence: CASSLPPQETQYF. This chain uses TRBV13 with TRBJ2-5; D is unresolved. The germline CDR1 and CDR2 sequences are PRHDT and FYEKMQ (reference sequence). The CDR3 runs 13 residues. V was shortened by 2 bases and J by 2 bases, with 6 bases between the two germline ends.

The chain carries TRBV9 and TRBJ1-2; 7 bases are shared with TRBD1. The CDR3 is 13 residues long. Germline V gene lookup returns CDR1 SGDLS and CDR2 YYNGEE. Germline trimming cut 5 bases from V and 4 bases from J; bases unmatched to any gene: 5. CDR3 in DNA: TGTGCCAGCAGGAATACAGGGGTCTATGGCTACACCTTC. This gives the protein CASRNTGVYGYTF.

The rearrangement joins TRBV6-5 to TRBJ2-1; 10 bases line up with TRBD1. After removal of 0 bases from V and 8 bases from J, the junction contained 7 bases not matched to a gene. The CDR3 is 16 residues long. Germline-derived CDR1 and CDR2 are MNHEY and SVGAGI. CDR3 region: CASSYSMGQGLYEQFF. The CDR3 DNA reads as TGTGCCAGCAGTTACTCGATGGGACAGGGGCTCTATGAGCAGTTCTTC.

The rearrangement joins TRBV19 to TRBJ1-1; TRBD1 matches at 8 bases. V gave up 5 bases and J gave up 3 bases; unmatched junction bases: 14. CDR3 length: 17 amino acids. CDR1 LNHDA and CDR2 SQIVND come from the germline V gene (reference sequence). The CDR3, as DNA: TGTGCCAGTAGTTTGGGGATCTCAGGGGGCGCCTACACTGAAGCTTTCTTT. Its protein product is CASSLGISGGAYTEAFF.

This chain links TRBV7-9 with TRBJ1-2, with unresolved D. V was clipped by 3 bases and J by 4 bases, with 9 bases between them. The CDR3 runs to 13 residues. Per the germline V gene, CDR1 is SEHNR and CDR2 is FQNEAQ (reference sequence). The CDR3 protein is CASSFVGGYGYTF. The CDR3 DNA is TGTGCCAGCAGCTTTGTTGGTGGCTATGGCTACACCTTC.

CDR3: CASSSPGTESYEQYF. CDR3 in DNA: TGTGCCAGCAGCTCCCCCGGGACAGAGTCCTACGAGCAGTACTTC. The rearrangement joins TRBV7-9 to TRBJ2-7; 7 bases are a match to TRBD1. CDR1 is SEHNR and CDR2 is FQNEAQ in the germline V gene (reference sequence). V lost 4 bases to trimming and J lost 1 base; unmatched junction nucleotides: 7. This CDR3 contains 15 residues.

This clone has just a few counts. The chain carries TRBV15 and TRBJ2-3, with TRBD2 matching over 7 bases. The CDR3 has 16 residues. Germline V gene lookup returns CDR1 LNHNV and CDR2 YYDKDF (reference sequence). V shed 3 bases, J shed 0 bases, and the junction held 6 bases outside the gene matches. DNA of the CDR3: TGTGCCACCAGCAGTTCTCAGGGAGGGAGCACAGATACGCAGTATTTT. Translated: CATSSSQGGSTDTQYF.

This sequence joins TRBV4-3 and TRBJ1-4; TRBD1 is a possible D gene (6 bases). V lost 1 base and J lost 0, with 9 bases in between. CDR3 length: 16 amino acids. CDR1 and CDR2 (germline): LGHNA, YSLEER. CDR3 protein: CASSQGGGATNEKLFF. The CDR3 DNA is TGCGCCAGCAGCCAAGGAGGGGGAGCAACTAATGAAAAACTGTTTTTT.

The CDR3 sequence: CASSLTEGPEAFF. The CDR3 DNA sequence: TGTGCCAGCAGCTTGACCGAGGGGCCTGAAGCTTTCTTT. V is TRBV11-2 and J is TRBJ1-1; D perhaps matches TRBD1 (5 bases). This CDR3 has 13 residues. Trimming stripped 3 bases from V and 6 bases from J, with 11 bases between. CDR1 and CDR2 from the germline V gene are SGHAT and FQNNGV.

The chain uses TRBV4-3 and TRBJ2-5; 10 bases agree with TRBD1. Germline CDR1 and CDR2: LGHNA and YSLEER. The CDR3 has 16 amino acids. V was pared by 1 base and J by 4 bases, with 6 bases of the junction left unmatched. This CDR3 is CASSQAGTGDGETQYF. DNA for the CDR3: TGCGCCAGCAGCCAAGCGGGGACAGGGGATGGAGAGACCCAGTACTTC.